Below, 19 T cell receptor beta chains from the same sample are listed, as sequenced in a study of T cells in Graves' hyperthyroidism and ophthalmopathy. TCR beta CDR3 regions were amplified from RNA transcripts. Primed by the HTBI set, a first-round RT-PCR was run on the TCR CDR3. Using its own MiXCR run on the multiplex PCR reads, TCRdb lists one record per CDR3 protein. The sample consists of around 300,000 distinct CDR3 sequences, about an eighth of them appearing once. The sample was blood. These receptors originate from a woman between 35 and 50 years old with Graves' hyperthyroidism.

This clonotype was recorded only once. The chain uses TRBV29-1 and TRBJ2-7; 10 nucleotides agree with TRBD2. The CDR3 runs to 15 residues. CDR1 is SQVTM and CDR2 is ANQGSEA in the germline V gene. With 6 bases clipped from V and 2 bases from J, the junction kept 10 bases outside the gene matches. The CDR3 DNA is TGCAGCGTGGTTGAGGGGACTAGCGTAACCTACGAGCAGTACTTC. Amino acid sequence: CSVVEGTSVTYEQYF.

The sample holds many counts of this clonotype. This chain links TRBV11-2 with TRBJ1-1, with D uncertain. The length of the CDR3 is 15 residues. The V gene lost 5 bases and the J gene lost 0 bases, with 13 bases spanning the gap. Germline V gene sequence: CDR1 SGHAT, CDR2 FQNNGV. The CDR3 coding sequence is TGTGCCAGCAGCCTTGACACCAAATTGAACACTGAAGCTTTCTTT. Protein sequence: CASSLDTKLNTEAFF.

This clonotype was detected ten times or more. This sequence joins TRBV14 and TRBJ2-3; tentative D call: TRBD2 (5 bases). The CDR3 is 14 residues long. Per the germline V gene, CDR1 is SGHDN and CDR2 is FVKESK. The V and J ends lost 4 bases and 6 bases respectively, with 14 bases between them. DNA of the CDR3: TGTGCCAGCAGCCCCCGCCGGGGTCCGGATACGCAGTATTTT. It translates to CASSPRRGPDTQYF.

The J gene is TRBJ2-7, the V gene TRBV6-2 or TRBV6-3; D possibly matches TRBD1 or TRBD2 (5 bases each). Germline lookup yields CDR1 MNHEY and CDR2 SVGEGT. CDR3 length: 14 amino acids. V lost 6 bases and J 3 bases, leaving 15 bases between the germline ends. This CDR3 reads CASSPGTRRYEQYF. The DNA of the CDR3 is TGTGCCAGCAGCCCCGGGACCCGCCGCTACGAGCAGTACTTC.

This rearrangement joins TRBV27 to TRBJ1-2; no clear D gene. V was shortened by 7 bases and J by 4 bases, with 16 bases between the two germline ends. Looked up from germline, CDR1 is MNHEY and CDR2 is SMNVEV (reference sequence). This CDR3 is built from 14 residues. In nucleotides, the CDR3 is TGTGCCAGCAAATCTTCAGGCCTTGGCTATGGCTACACCTTC. Translating it yields CASKSSGLGYGYTF.

The chain has TRBV9 and TRBJ2-7, with 13 positions matching TRBD2. This CDR3 contains 15 residues. Trimming cost V 3 bases and J 7 bases; bases outside gene matches: 7. CDR1 and CDR2 (germline): SGDLS, YYNGEE. The CDR3: CASSDGLAGEYEQYF. CDR3 sequence (DNA): TGTGCCAGCAGCGACGGACTAGCGGGAGAATATGAGCAGTACTTC.

This clonotype occurred many times. DNA for the CDR3: TGTGCCATCAGGGGGACAGGTCAGCAAGAGACCCAGTACTTC. Encoded protein: CAIRGTGQQETQYF. The chain combines TRBV10-3 with TRBJ2-5; 8 bases match TRBD1. Germline V lookup: CDR1 ENHRY, CDR2 SYGVKD. The J segment lost 2 bases and the V segment lost 6 bases, leaving 5 bases of the junction unmatched. The CDR3 runs to 14 residues.

This clonotype has a count of ten or more. The V call is TRBV5-1, the J call TRBJ1-2, with 9 bases matching TRBD1. The CDR3 spans 13 residues. Germline V gene lookup returns CDR1 SGHRS and CDR2 YFSETQ. J gave up 6 bases and V 7 bases, and 7 bases lay outside the gene matches. The CDR3, as DNA: TGCGCCAGCGCCTTCGACAGGGGGAATGGCTACACCTTC. Encoded protein: CASAFDRGNGYTF.

This clonotype showed up many times. The chain uses TRBV7-9 and TRBJ1-5; no clear D gene. Germline V CDR1 and CDR2: SEHNR, FQNEAQ (reference sequence). CDR3 length: 14 residues. Deletions cut 1 base from V and 4 bases from J, with 8 bases between. The CDR3 DNA reads as TGTGCCAGCAGCTTAGAGGCAGGAAATCAGCCCCAGCATTTT. Translation gives CASSLEAGNQPQHF.

The J gene is TRBJ1-1, the V gene TRBV30; D may be TRBD1 (5 bases). Germline V gene data show CDR1 as GTSNPN and CDR2 as SVGIG (reference sequence). V lost 2 bases and J lost 6, with 16 bases in between. The CDR3 is 14 residues long. CDR3 protein: CAWSRSGLFAEAFF. The CDR3 nucleotides are TGTGCCTGGAGTAGGTCAGGGTTATTCGCTGAAGCTTTCTTT.

This clonotype occurred many times. The rearrangement joins TRBV12-3 or TRBV12-4 to TRBJ1-4; the D is unclear. The length of the CDR3 is 14 residues. With 2 bases removed from V and 9 bases from J, the gap between germline ends came to 13 bases. The CDR3 protein is CASSLQVGSKKLFF. The CDR3 nucleotides are TGTGCCAGCAGTTTACAGGTTGGAAGTAAAAAACTGTTTTTT.

This clonotype was counted ten times or more. V is TRBV7-8 and J is TRBJ2-3; the match to TRBD2 covers 14 bases. The CDR3 contains 20 residues. Germline lookup yields CDR1 SGHVS and CDR2 FQNEAQ. V was pared by 5 bases and J by 0 bases, with 13 bases of the junction left unmatched. The CDR3 DNA reads TGTGCCAGCAGCCGTGCCCCCGGACTAGCGGGAGGAGCTAGCACAGATACGCAGTATTTT. Encoded protein: CASSRAPGLAGGASTDTQYF.

This clonotype was picked up many times. The chain joins TRBV6-1 to TRBJ2-7, with a weak D call TRBD1 (5 bases). The germline V gene has CDR1 MNHNS and CDR2 SASEGT. The CDR3 contains 14 residues. V was shortened by 2 bases and J by 2 bases, with 10 bases between the two germline ends. As DNA, the CDR3 is TGTGCCAGCAGTGAACACAGGCGCACCTACGAGCAGTACTTC. As protein: CASSEHRRTYEQYF.

There are many counts of this clonotype. The rearrangement links TRBV7-2 to TRBJ2-5; TRBD1 aligns across 9 bases. Germline V gene sequence: CDR1 SGHTA, CDR2 FQGNSA. CDR3 size: 14 residues. V shed 4 bases, J shed 5 bases, and the junction held 5 bases outside the gene matches. The CDR3 sequence is CASSSTGGVETQYF. CDR3 nucleotide sequence: TGTGCCAGCAGCTCTACAGGGGGCGTTGAGACCCAGTACTTC.

The J gene is TRBJ2-1, the V gene TRBV20-1; 13 bases fit TRBD2. Germline V gives CDR1 DFQATT, CDR2 SNEGSKA (reference sequence). CDR3 length equals 14 residues. Unmatched junction bases numbered 5, after V lost 6 bases and J lost 6 bases. CDR3 protein: CSATGLAGFNEQFF. CDR3 coding DNA: TGCAGTGCCACGGGACTAGCGGGATTCAATGAGCAGTTCTTC.

The V and J genes are TRBV2 and TRBJ1-6; TRBD1 might be the D (6 bases). The CDR3 runs 13 residues. CDR1 SNHLY and CDR2 FYNNEI come from the germline V gene. With 3 bases removed from V and 9 bases from J, the gap between germline ends came to 9 bases. The CDR3 sequence: CASSDRGSSPLHF. CDR3 coding DNA: TGTGCCAGCAGTGACAGGGGCAGTTCACCCCTCCACTTT.

The sample holds a few counts of this clonotype. This sequence joins TRBV2 and TRBJ2-3, with 8 bases that match TRBD2. Germline loops: CDR1 SNHLY, CDR2 FYNNEI. The V gene end was trimmed by 6 bases and the J gene end by 9 bases; junction bases not matched to a gene: 14. The CDR3 has 15 residues. In DNA form, the CDR3 reads TGTGCCAGCAGATTCGGGACTAGGGCCTCAGGGACGCAGTATTTT. As protein: CASRFGTRASGTQYF.

This clonotype came up once. The chain links TRBV11-1 to TRBJ2-7; TRBD1 aligns across 7 bases. Germline V gives CDR1 SGHAT, CDR2 FQDESV (reference sequence). This CDR3 has 12 amino acids. The CDR3 region is CGKQGSYYEQYF. Written as DNA, the CDR3 is TGTGGTAAACAGGGGTCGTACTACGAGCAGTACTTC. The whole variable domain, filled in from reference TRBV11-1 and TRBJ2-7, reads EAEVAQSPRYKITEKSQAVAFWCDPISGHATLYWYRQILGQGPELLVQFQDESVVDDSQLPKDRFSAERLKGVDSTLKIQPAELGDSAMYLCGKQGSYYEQYFGPGTRLTVT.

This clonotype was detected ten times or more. The rearrangement joins TRBV5-5 to TRBJ1-1; TRBD1 aligns across 9 bases. CDR1 and CDR2 (germline): SGHKS, YYEKEE (reference sequence). The ends lost 4 bases at V and 7 bases at J; junction bases unmatched: 5. There are 13 residues in the CDR3. The CDR3 region is CASSQTGGIEAFF. CDR3 coding DNA: TGTGCCAGCAGCCAGACAGGGGGGATTGAAGCTTTCTTT.